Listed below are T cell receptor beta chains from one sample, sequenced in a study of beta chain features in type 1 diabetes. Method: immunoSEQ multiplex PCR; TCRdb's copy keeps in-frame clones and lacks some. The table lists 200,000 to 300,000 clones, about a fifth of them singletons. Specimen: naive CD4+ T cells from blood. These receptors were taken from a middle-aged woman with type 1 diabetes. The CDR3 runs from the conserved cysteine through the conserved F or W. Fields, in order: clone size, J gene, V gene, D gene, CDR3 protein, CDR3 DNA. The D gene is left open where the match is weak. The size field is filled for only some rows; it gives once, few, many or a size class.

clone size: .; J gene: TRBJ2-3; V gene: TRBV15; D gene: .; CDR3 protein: CATSFRGDTQYF; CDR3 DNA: TGTGCCACCAGCTTTAGGGGTGATACGCAGTATTTT
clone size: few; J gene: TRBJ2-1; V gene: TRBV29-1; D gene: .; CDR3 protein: CSVGKVGDYNEQFF; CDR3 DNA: TGCAGCGTTGGTAAGGTCGGGGATTACAATGAGCAGTTCTTC
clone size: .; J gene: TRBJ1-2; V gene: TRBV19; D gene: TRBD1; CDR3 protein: CASSLNPRQGGGYTF; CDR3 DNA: TGTGCCAGTTCCCTCAATCCTCGACAGGGCGGCGGCTACACCTTC
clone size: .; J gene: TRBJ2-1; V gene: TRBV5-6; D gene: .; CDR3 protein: CASSLPSSYNEQFF; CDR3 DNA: TGTGCCAGCAGCTTGCCCAGCTCCTACAATGAGCAGTTCTTC
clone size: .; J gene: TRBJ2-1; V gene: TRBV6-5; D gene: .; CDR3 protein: CASRLNTGINEQFF; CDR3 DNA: TGTGCCAGCAGACTGAATACAGGTATCAATGAGCAGTTCTTC
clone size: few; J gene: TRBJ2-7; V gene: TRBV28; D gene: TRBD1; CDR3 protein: CASSLGTGLYEQYF; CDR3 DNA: TGTGCCAGCAGCCTCGGGACAGGGCTCTACGAGCAGTACTTC
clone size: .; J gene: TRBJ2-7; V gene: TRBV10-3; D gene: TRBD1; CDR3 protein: CAIDRGQGYEQYF; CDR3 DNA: TGTGCCATCGACAGGGGGCAAGGATACGAGCAGTACTTC
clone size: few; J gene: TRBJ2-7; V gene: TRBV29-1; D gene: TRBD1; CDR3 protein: CSVRQGASNEQYF; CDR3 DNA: TGCAGCGTGCGACAGGGCGCTTCTAACGAGCAGTACTTC
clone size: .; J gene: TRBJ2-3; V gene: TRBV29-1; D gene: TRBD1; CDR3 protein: CSVEGQGRSTDTQYF; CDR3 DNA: TGCAGCGTTGAAGGACAGGGGCGCAGCACAGATACGCAGTATTTT
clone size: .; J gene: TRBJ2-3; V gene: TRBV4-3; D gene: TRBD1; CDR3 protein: CASSQGGTGTGGIDTQYF; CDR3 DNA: TGCGCCAGCAGCCAAGGGGGTACCGGGACAGGGGGGATAGATACGCAGTATTTT
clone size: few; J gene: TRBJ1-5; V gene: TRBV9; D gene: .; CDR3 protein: CASSAGPGGGLSNQPQHF; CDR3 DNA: TGTGCCAGCAGCGCCGGCCCTGGGGGGGGCCTTAGCAATCAGCCCCAGCATTTT
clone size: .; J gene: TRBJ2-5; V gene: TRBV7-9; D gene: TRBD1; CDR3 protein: CASSPTGGQGTQYF; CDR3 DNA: TGTGCCAGCAGCCCGACAGGGGGGCAAGGTACCCAGTACTTC
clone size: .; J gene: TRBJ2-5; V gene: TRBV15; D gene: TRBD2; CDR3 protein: CATSSSAGGEETQYF; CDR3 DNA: TGTGCCACCAGCAGCTCGGCGGGGGGCGAAGAGACCCAGTACTTC
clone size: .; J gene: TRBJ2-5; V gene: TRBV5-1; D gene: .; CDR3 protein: CASSLPGAGETQYF; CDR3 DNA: TGCGCCAGCAGCTTGCCGGGAGCTGGGGAGACCCAGTACTTC
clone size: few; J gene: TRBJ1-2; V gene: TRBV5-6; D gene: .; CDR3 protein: CASSLQDRIYGYTF; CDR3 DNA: TGTGCCAGCAGCTTACAGGACCGAATCTATGGCTACACCTTC
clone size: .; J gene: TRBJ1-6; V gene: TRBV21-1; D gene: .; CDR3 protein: CGRQLFSSYNSPLHF; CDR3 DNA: TGTGGCAGACAGCTTTTCAGCTCCTATAATTCACCCCTCCACTTT
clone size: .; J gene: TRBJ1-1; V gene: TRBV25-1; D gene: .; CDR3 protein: CASSPRSSLNTEAFF; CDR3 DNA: TGTGCCAGCAGTCCGCGATCCTCCCTGAACACTGAAGCTTTCTTT
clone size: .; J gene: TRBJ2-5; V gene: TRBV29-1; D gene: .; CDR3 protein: CSVALGQQETQYF; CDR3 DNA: TGCAGCGTAGCCCTTGGACAGCAAGAGACCCAGTACTTC
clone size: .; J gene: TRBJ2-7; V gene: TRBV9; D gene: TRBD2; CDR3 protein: CASSDLADSYEQYF; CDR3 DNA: TGTGCCAGCAGCGATCTAGCGGACTCCTACGAGCAGTACTTC
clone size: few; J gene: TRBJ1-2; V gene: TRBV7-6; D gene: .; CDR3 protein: CASSLRGARYGYTF; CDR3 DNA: TGTGCCAGCAGCTTACGGGGGGCGCGTTATGGCTACACCTTC
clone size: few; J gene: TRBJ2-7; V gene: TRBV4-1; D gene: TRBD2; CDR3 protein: CASSQEGTRTYEQYF; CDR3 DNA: TGCGCCAGCAGCCAAGAAGGGACTAGAACCTACGAGCAGTACTTC
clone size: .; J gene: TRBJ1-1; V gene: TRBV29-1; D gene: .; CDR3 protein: CSVEIGGAGTEAFF; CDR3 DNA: TGCAGCGTTGAAATTGGGGGGGCAGGAACTGAAGCTTTCTTT
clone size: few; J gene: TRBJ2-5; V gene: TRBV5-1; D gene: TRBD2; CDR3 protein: CASSPGLAGETQYF; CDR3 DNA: TGCGCCAGCAGCCCTGGACTAGCCGGAGAGACCCAGTACTTC
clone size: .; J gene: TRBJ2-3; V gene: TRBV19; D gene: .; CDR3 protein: CASSGSGADTQYF; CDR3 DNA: TGTGCCAGTAGCGGGAGTGGCGCAGATACGCAGTATTTT
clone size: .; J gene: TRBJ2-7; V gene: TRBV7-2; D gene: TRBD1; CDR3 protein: CASSTRTGVDEQYF; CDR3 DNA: TGTGCCAGCAGCACCCGGACAGGGGTAGACGAGCAGTACTTC
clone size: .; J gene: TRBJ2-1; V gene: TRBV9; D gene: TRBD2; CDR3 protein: CASSGRLAGEGNEQFF; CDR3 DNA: TGTGCCAGCAGCGGCCGACTAGCGGGAGAAGGCAATGAGCAGTTCTTC
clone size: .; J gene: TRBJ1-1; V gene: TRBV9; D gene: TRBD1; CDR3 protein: CASSPGQGVEAFF; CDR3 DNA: TGTGCCAGCAGCCCGGGACAGGGGGTCGAAGCTTTCTTT
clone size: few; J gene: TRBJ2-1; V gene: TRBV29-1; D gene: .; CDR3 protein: CSVGQDPYNEQFF; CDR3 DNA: TGCAGCGTTGGACAGGACCCTTACAATGAGCAGTTCTTC
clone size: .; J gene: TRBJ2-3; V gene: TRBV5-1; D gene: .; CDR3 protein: CASSFSEGPDTQYF; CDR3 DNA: TGCGCCAGCAGCTTTTCGGAGGGCCCAGATACGCAGTATTTT
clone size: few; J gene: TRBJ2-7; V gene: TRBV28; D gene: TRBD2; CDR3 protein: CASSEAGEGSYEQYF; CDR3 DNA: TGTGCCAGCAGTGAAGCGGGAGAAGGTTCCTACGAGCAGTACTTC
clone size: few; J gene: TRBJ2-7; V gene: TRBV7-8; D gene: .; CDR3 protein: CASSLDSGPGYEQYF; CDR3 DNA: TGTGCCAGCAGCTTAGACTCGGGTCCCGGTTACGAGCAGTACTTC
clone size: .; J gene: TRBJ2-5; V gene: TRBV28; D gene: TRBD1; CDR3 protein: CATTKGQGIGDQETQYF; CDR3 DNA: TGTGCCACCACCAAGGGACAGGGGATAGGGGACCAAGAGACCCAGTACTTC
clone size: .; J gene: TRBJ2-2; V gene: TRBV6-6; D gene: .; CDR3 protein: CASSYSADTGELFF; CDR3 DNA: TGTGCCAGCAGTTACTCCGCGGACACCGGGGAGCTGTTTTTT
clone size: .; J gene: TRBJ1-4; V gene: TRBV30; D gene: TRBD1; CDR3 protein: CAWDSGTGVEKLFF; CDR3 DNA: TGTGCCTGGGACTCCGGGACAGGGGTCGAAAAACTGTTTTTT
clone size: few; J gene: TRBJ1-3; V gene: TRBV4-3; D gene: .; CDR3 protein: CASSQVRGGNTIYF; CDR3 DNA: TGCGCCAGCAGCCAAGTTAGGGGCGGAAACACCATATATTTT
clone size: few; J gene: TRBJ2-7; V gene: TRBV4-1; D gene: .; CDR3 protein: CASSPGQGSYEQYF; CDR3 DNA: TGCGCCAGCAGCCCGGGACAAGGATCCTACGAGCAGTACTTC
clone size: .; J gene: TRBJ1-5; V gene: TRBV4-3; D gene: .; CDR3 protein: CASSQERGFSNQPQHF; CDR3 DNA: TGCGCCAGCAGCCAAGAGAGAGGTTTTAGCAATCAGCCCCAGCATTTT